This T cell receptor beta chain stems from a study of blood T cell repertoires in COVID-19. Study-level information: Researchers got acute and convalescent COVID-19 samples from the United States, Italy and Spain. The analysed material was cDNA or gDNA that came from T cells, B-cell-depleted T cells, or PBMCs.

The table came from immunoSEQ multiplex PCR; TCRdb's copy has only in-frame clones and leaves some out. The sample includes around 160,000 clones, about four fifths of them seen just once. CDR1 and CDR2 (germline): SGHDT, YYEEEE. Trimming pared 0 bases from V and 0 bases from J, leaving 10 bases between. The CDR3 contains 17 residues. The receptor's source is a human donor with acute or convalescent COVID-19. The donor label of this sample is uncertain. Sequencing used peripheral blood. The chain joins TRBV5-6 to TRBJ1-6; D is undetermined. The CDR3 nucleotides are TGTGCCAGCAGCTTGGCCTTAGGGAGCTCCTATAATTCACCCCTCCACTTT. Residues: CASSLALGSSYNSPLHF.